The following is a T cell receptor (beta chain) sequence with its context. Its antigen is not identified. The germline CDR1 and CDR2 sequences are SGHRS and YFSETQ. This CDR3 is 16 amino acids long. V was clipped by 0 bases and J by 2 bases; unmatched bases: 7. The sample belongs to a study of regulatory dendritic cells for organ transplantation. Study-level findings and limits: Mature dendritic cells appeared to drive more memory CD8+ clonal expansion than regulatory ones. Naive T cells showed high diversity, memory cells less, memory CD8+ least. The most alloreactive TCR clonotypes were found in resting memory CD8+ cells.

Method: immunoSEQ multiplex PCR; TCRdb's copy keeps in-frame clones and lacks some. The sample holds about 11,000 clones, 60% to 85% seen once. CFSE-labeled sorted T cells met regulatory or mature dendritic cells for about five days. Naive CD45RA+ and memory CD45RO+ CD4+ or CD8+ T cells were FACS-sorted. Sequences were obtained from memory CD4+ T cells from blood cultured with regulatory dendritic cells. Stated subset: CD45RO+ memory T cells. V usage is TRBV5-1 and J usage is TRBJ2-5; 7 nucleotides line up with TRBD2. This receptor was identified in a human donor in good health. DNA of the CDR3: TGCGCCAGCAGCTTGGCCCCGGGGCGGGGGCAAGAGACCCAGTACTTC. It encodes CASSLAPGRGQETQYF. Together with reference TRBV5-1 and TRBJ2-5, the CDR3 gives the full variable domain: KAGVTQTPRYLIKTRGQQVTLSCSPISGHRSVSWYQQTPGQGLQFLFEYFSETQRNKGNFPGRFSGRQFSNSRSEMNVSTLELGDSALYLCASSLAPGRGQETQYFGPGTRLLVL.